This T cell receptor (beta chain) derives from a study of OX40 agonist ivuxolimab in advanced cancers. Study-wide findings and caveats: Expanded peripheral T cell antigen specificity was not determined.

Germline CDR1 is LNHDA and CDR2 is SQIVND (reference sequence). V shed 4 bases and J shed 4 bases, with 4 bases lying between them. The CDR3 loop spans 11 amino acids. This clone qualifies as medium-sized. Its antigen remains unidentified. Repertoires were generated with immunoSEQ multiplex PCR, while TCRdb's copy carries only in-frame clones and drops some. The table includes more than 35,000 clones, 89% detected once. The sequence was obtained from an adult with an advanced solid tumor such as melanoma, head and neck, liver or kidney cancer. This chain connects TRBV19 to TRBJ1-2; D gene unclear. The starting material was CD4+ or CD8+ T cells sorted from blood, obtained in a trial of the OX40 agonist ivuxolimab. CDR3 sequence reads: CASSNTYGYTF. The DNA of the CDR3 is TGTGCCAGTAGTAATACCTATGGCTACACCTTC.